This T cell receptor beta chain was sequenced for a study of blood T cell repertoires in COVID-19 (dated by TCRdb to 2019 to 2021). Turning to the overall study: Samples from collaborators originated in the United States, Italy and Spain and spanned both the acute and convalescent phases of COVID-19. The dataset comprised deeply sampled blood TCRbeta repertoires from subjects exposed to, actively infected with, or recovered from COVID-19. Sample metadata almost always included a de-identified subject ID, COVID-19 status, age in years and sex. The material from the prospective study consisted of cDNA or gDNA derived from T cells, B-cell-depleted T cells, or PBMCs. Where available, HLA class I and class II types were obtained from metadata supplied by the sample provider rather than from assay-based typing. A freely available public database, intended as a resource for researchers studying the immune response to SARS-CoV-2, is where the repertoires were released. The samples were drawn from two sources: the first 160 participants of the ongoing ImmuneRACE study, and 1,254 subjects contributed by 6 global collaborators. The paper's findings and limits, for the study overall: The amount of clinical and demographic metadata varied by source and participant and was provided uncurated.

Sequences MNHEY (CDR1) and SVGAGI (CDR2) are obtained from the germline V gene. V was cut back by 6 bases and J by 4 bases, leaving a gap of 12 bases between them. Inclusive of the bounding cysteine and phenylalanine, the CDR3 is 13 residues long. Just the 39-base CDR3 DNA is kept, in frame starting at base 1. This clone was seen only once. The specificity of this receptor is unknown. Per-base qualities were not stored, and no clone one base away is much larger. Whole blood was collected in K2EDTA tubes by collaborating institutions according to the institutions' own protocols. For TCRbeta analysis, collaborators shipped samples as frozen whole blood, isolated PBMCs, or DNA extracted from either of those sample types. TCRbeta CDR3 regions were amplified from genomic DNA using the immunoSEQ Assay, a bias-controlled multiplex PCR. Per the source publication's procedure: The number of nucleated cells in each sample was estimated from the amplification of reference gene primers within the assay. To quantify the absolute abundance of each unique TCRbeta CDR3 rearrangement, sequence reads were collapsed and filtered. For each sample, productive Simpson clonality was calculated by taking the square root of Simpson's diversity index across productive rearrangements. TCRdb mirrors the immuneACCESS table, restricted to in-frame sequences. Some clones are absent from its copies; in checked studies, under half trace to an unresolved V gene, and the reason for the others is unknown. The V and J calls and clone size were taken over from that table, and D and trimming were inferred from the DNA. The sample table contains about 110,000 clones; only one count was recorded for 90% of them. Of the sample, around 1.2% falls within the top ten clones.

Recombination linked TRBV6-5 to TRBJ2-5, with a weak D call of TRBD2 (6 bases match). Sequenced material: peripheral blood. The receptor was derived from a human donor in a cohort sampled during active COVID-19. The DNA is as follows: TGTGCCAGCAGCACCGGGACTTCAGAGACCCAGTACTTC. This encodes CASSTGTSETQYF.